This TCR beta chain was obtained from a study of blood T cell repertoires in COVID-19. Study details: Collection of acute and convalescent COVID-19 samples took place in the United States, Italy and Spain. In each case, the material was cDNA or gDNA derived from T cells, B-cell-depleted T cells, or PBMCs.

The table lists this clone with a count of one. As processed by the authors: Amplification with reference gene primers provided the estimates of nucleated cell counts. Data came from immunoSEQ multiplex PCR; TCRdb stores just in-frame clones and leaves some out. V and J calls and clone size follow that table, whereas D and trimming were derived from the DNA. The data show 50,000 to 70,000 clones, with 80% to 90% seen just once and under 8% held by the top ten. This CDR3 spans 16 amino acids. Per the germline V gene, CDR1 is SGHRS and CDR2 is YFSETQ. V lost 4 bases and J 4 bases, leaving 19 bases between the germline ends.

The chain joins TRBV5-1 to TRBJ2-3; tentative D call: TRBD2 (7 bases). The sequence derives from a man aged 55 to 70 with active or convalescent COVID-19. The source material was peripheral blood. In DNA, the CDR3 is TGCGCCAGCAGCCCGGAGGGGAGGGGGGCGGCAGATACGCAGTATTTT. It yields the protein CASSPEGRGAADTQYF. The full variable domain, with the rest looked up from reference TRBV5-1 and TRBJ2-3, is KAGVTQTPRYLIKTRGQQVTLSCSPISGHRSVSWYQQTPGQGLQFLFEYFSETQRNKGNFPGRFSGRQFSNSRSEMNVSTLELGDSALYLCASSPEGRGAADTQYFGPGTRLTVL.